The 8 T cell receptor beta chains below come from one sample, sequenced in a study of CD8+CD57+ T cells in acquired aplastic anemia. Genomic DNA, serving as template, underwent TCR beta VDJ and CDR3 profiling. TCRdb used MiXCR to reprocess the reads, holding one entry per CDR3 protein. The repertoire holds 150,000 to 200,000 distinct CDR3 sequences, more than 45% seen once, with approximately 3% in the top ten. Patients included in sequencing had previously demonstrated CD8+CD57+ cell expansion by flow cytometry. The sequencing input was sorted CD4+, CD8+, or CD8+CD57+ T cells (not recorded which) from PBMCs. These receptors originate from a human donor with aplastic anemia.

The CDR3 loop reads CASSGGAGGGSPLHF. CDR3 bases: TGTGCCAGCAGCGGGGGGGCAGGGGGCGGTTCACCCCTCCACTTT. The rearrangement uses TRBV2 and TRBJ1-6; 8 bases are a match to TRBD1. The length of the CDR3 is 15 residues. Per germline, CDR1 SNHLY and CDR2 FYNNEI. Trimming at V came to 6 bases and at J to 9 bases, leaving 10 bases not matched to a gene. Full variable domain (remainder filled in from reference TRBV2 and TRBJ1-6): EPEVTQTPSHQVTQMGQEVILRCVPISNHLYFYWYRQILGQKVEFLVSFYNNEISEKSEIFDDQFSVERPDGSNFTLKIRSTKLEDSAMYFCASSGGAGGGSPLHFGNGTRLTVT.

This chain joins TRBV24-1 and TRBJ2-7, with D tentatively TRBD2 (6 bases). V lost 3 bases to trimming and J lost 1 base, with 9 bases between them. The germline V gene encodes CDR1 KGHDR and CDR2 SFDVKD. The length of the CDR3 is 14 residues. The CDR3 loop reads CATSDTGLSYEQYF. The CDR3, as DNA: TGTGCCACCAGTGATACGGGACTTTCCTACGAGCAGTACTTC.

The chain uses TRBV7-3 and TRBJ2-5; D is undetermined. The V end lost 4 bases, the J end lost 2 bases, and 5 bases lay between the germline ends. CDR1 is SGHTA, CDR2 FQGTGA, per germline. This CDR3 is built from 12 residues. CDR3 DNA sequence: TGTGCCAGCAGCTGGGCGCAAGAGACCCAGTACTTC. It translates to CASSWAQETQYF.

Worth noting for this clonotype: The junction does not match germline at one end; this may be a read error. CDR3 sequence (DNA): TGCGCCAGCAGCTTGTTGAGCGAAGATACCCAGTACTTC. As protein: CASSLLSEDTQYF. The rearrangement joins TRBV7-8 to TRBJ2-7; D is undetermined. The CDR3 has 13 residues. Germline V gene data show CDR1 as SGHVS and CDR2 as FQNEAQ.

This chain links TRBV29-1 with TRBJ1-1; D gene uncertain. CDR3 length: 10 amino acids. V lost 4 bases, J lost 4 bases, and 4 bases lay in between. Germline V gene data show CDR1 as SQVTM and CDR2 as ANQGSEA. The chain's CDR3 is CSVVLTEAFF. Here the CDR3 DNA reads TGCAGCGTTGTTCTCACTGAAGCTTTCTTT.

For the CDR3, the DNA is TGTGCCAGCAGCTGGGGGACCGGCACAGATACGCAGTATTTT. Amino acids: CASSWGTGTDTQYF. V is TRBV7-8 and J is TRBJ2-3, with D perhaps being TRBD1 or TRBD2 (5 bases each). This CDR3 is built from 14 residues. The V gene's germline CDR1 is SGHVS and CDR2 FQNEAQ. V lost 4 bases and J lost 1, with 9 bases in between.

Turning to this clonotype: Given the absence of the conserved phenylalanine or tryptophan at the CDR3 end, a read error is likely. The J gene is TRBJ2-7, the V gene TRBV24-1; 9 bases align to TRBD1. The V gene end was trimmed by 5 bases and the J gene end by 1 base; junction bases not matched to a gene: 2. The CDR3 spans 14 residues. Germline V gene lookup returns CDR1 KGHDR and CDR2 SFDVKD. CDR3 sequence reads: CATSGDRGSYEQYL. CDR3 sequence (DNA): TGTGCCACCAGTGGCGACAGGGGGTCCTACGAGCAGTACCTC.

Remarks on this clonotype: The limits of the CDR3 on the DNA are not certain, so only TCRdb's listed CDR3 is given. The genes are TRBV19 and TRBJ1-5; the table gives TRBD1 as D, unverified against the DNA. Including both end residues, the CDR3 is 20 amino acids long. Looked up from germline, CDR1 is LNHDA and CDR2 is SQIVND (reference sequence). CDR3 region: CASSEGWEQYFGPGNQPQHF.